The clone carrying this T cell receptor (beta chain) occurred a few times. Its antigen is unknown. This sample was included in a study of T cell responses to AZD1222 COVID-19 vaccine. Broader study findings: Mostly white British, mostly female donors; authors suggested clonal diversity may be underestimated.

Clones were read by immunoSEQ multiplex PCR, and TCRdb kept only the in-frame ones, dropping some. The table includes some 120,000 clones, 80% to 90% detected once. The germline gives CDR1 MNHEY, CDR2 SVGAGI. V lost 6 bases, J lost 7 bases, and 12 bases lay in between. The CDR3 spans 13 residues. The sample was peripheral blood, taken on day 0 of AZD1222 vaccination. This clonotype was sampled from an adult in good health. The rearrangement uses TRBV6-5 and TRBJ1-4; a weak D match, TRBD1 (6 bases). The CDR3 loop is CASRTQQGEKLFF. DNA for the CDR3: TGTGCCAGCAGGACCCAACAGGGTGAAAAACTGTTTTTT.